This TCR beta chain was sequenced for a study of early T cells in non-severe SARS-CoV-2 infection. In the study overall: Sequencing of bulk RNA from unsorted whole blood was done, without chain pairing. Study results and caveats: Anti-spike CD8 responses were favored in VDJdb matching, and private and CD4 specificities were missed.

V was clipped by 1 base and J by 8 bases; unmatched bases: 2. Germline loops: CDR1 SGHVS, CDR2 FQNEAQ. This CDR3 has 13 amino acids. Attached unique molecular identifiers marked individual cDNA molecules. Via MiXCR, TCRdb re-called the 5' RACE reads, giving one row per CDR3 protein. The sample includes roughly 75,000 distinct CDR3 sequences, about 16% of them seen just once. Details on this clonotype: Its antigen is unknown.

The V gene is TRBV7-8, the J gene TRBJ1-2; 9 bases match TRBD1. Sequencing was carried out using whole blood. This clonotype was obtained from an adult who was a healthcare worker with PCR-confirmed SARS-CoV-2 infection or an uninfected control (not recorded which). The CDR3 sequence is CASSLGTGEGYTF. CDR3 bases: TGTGCCAGCAGCTTAGGGACAGGGGAAGGCTACACCTTC.